The 26 T cell receptor beta chains presented below share a single source sample, sequenced in a study of CD8 T cells in ankylosing spondylitis. MiXCR was run by TCRdb on the 5' RACE reads, yielding one entry per CDR3 protein. The sample consists of fewer than 450,000 distinct CDR3 sequences, approximately 17% of them appearing once. General study points: Seemingly distinctive of ankylosing spondylitis blood was a TCR beta motif formed by eight highly homologous variants.

Antigens for these TCRs are unknown. The source material was blood, either unsorted or a sorted T cell fraction (not recorded which). Receptors originate from a male donor with ankylosing spondylitis.

The J gene is TRBJ2-5, the V gene TRBV24-1; D uncertain. The CDR3 has 12 amino acids. Germline CDR1 and CDR2: KGHDR and SFDVKD. Trimming stripped 8 bases from V and 0 bases from J, with 6 bases between. CDR3 DNA sequence: TGTGCCACCATGGGAAACCAAGAGACCCAGTACTTC. Residues: CATMGNQETQYF.

This clonotype was found a few times. The rearrangement uses TRBV4-3 and TRBJ2-5; 7 bases are a match to TRBD1. CDR1 is LGHNA, CDR2 YSLEER, per germline. The CDR3 has 15 amino acids. Germline trimming cut 0 bases from V and 2 bases from J; bases unmatched to any gene: 3. CDR3 bases: TGCGCCAGCAGCCAAGATGGGACAGTACAAGAGACCCAGTACTTC. It yields the protein CASSQDGTVQETQYF.

This rearrangement joins TRBV6-1 to TRBJ1-4; no firm D call. Germline assignment: CDR1 MNHNS and CDR2 SASEGT. V dropped 0 bases and J dropped 7 bases, with 9 bases sitting between them. The CDR3 extends over 14 amino acids. The CDR3 bases are TGTGCCAGCAGTGAAGCGCATCACGGTGAAAAACTGTTTTTT. It is translated as CASSEAHHGEKLFF.

V and J are TRBV2 and TRBJ1-1, with 7 positions matching TRBD1. Trimming cost V 4 bases and J 6 bases; bases outside gene matches: 8. Per germline, CDR1 SNHLY and CDR2 FYNNEI. The CDR3 is 14 residues long. The CDR3: CASSAYGTVPEAFF. DNA of the CDR3: TGTGCCAGCAGTGCCTACGGGACAGTTCCTGAAGCTTTCTTT.

This clonotype occurred a few times. J is TRBJ1-6 and V is TRBV19; 10 bases map to TRBD1. V gave up 7 bases and J gave up 7 bases; unmatched junction bases: 10. CDR3 size: 16 residues. The germline V gene encodes CDR1 LNHDA and CDR2 SQIVND (reference sequence). The CDR3 DNA sequence: TGTGCCAGTAATACACGCGGACAGGGGGGCAATTCACCCCTCCACTTT. Encoded protein: CASNTRGQGGNSPLHF.

The chain is built from TRBV18 and TRBJ2-5; D is undetermined. V was pared by 0 bases and J by 1 base, with 3 bases between. Germline lookup yields CDR1 KGHSH and CDR2 LQKENI. The CDR3 contains 13 residues. This CDR3 reads CASSPPSQETQYF. CDR3 in DNA: TGTGCCAGCTCACCACCATCCCAAGAGACCCAGTACTTC.

This chain connects TRBV2 to TRBJ2-4, with D possibly being TRBD1 (6 bases). This CDR3 spans 14 amino acids. The V gene's germline CDR1 is SNHLY and CDR2 FYNNEI. V was cut by 7 bases and J by 11 bases, with 21 bases left in between. The CDR3 region is CASKQDQGMDVQYF. For the CDR3, the DNA is TGTGCCAGCAAACAAGACCAGGGGATGGACGTTCAGTACTTC. The entire variable domain, with the rest obtained from reference TRBV2 and TRBJ2-4, is as follows: EPEVTQTPSHQVTQMGQEVILRCVPISNHLYFYWYRQILGQKVEFLVSFYNNEISEKSEIFDDQFSVERPDGSNFTLKIRSTKLEDSAMYFCASKQDQGMDVQYFGAGTRLSVL.

This clonotype was seen more than once but under ten times. The rearrangement uses TRBV9 and TRBJ2-5, with TRBD2 matching over 9 bases. Germline V gene data show CDR1 as SGDLS and CDR2 as YYNGEE. This CDR3 is 15 amino acids long. The trim removed 2 bases at V and 4 bases at J, leaving 6 bases unmatched. In nucleotides, the CDR3 is TGTGCCAGCAGCGTTCGGGCGGGGGGGCGAGAGACCCAGTACTTC. It encodes CASSVRAGGRETQYF.

This clonotype was found a few times. The chain has TRBV7-2 and TRBJ1-4; tentatively, D is TRBD1 (5 bases). V lost 1 base and J lost 5, with 14 bases in between. The CDR3 spans 16 residues. Per the germline V gene, CDR1 is SGHTA and CDR2 is FQGNSA. In nucleotides, the CDR3 is TGTGCCAGCAGCTTAGGTTTCGGGGGAAGAAATGAAAAACTGTTTTTT. It yields the protein CASSLGFGGRNEKLFF.

Comment on this clonotype: A junction end diverges from the germline sequence, so it may reflect a read error. The V gene is TRBV5-8, the J gene TRBJ2-3; no reliable D call. Germline V CDR1 and CDR2: SGHTS, YDEGEE. The CDR3 loop spans 15 amino acids. CDR3 amino acids: CAGSRKKISTDTQYF. Here the CDR3 DNA reads TGTGCCGGCAGCCGTAAAAAGATTAGCACAGATACGCAGTATTTT. Variable domain in full (rest from reference TRBV5-8 and TRBJ2-3): EAGVTQSPTHLIKTRGQQATLRCSPISGHTSVYWYQQALGLGLQFLLWYDEGEERNRGNFPPRFSGRQFPNYSSELNVNALELEDSALYLCAGSRKKISTDTQYFGPGTRLTVL.

This chain joins TRBV24-1 and TRBJ2-7; the D is unclear. With 8 bases removed from V and 2 bases from J, the gap between germline ends came to 12 bases. Germline V gene sequence: CDR1 KGHDR, CDR2 SFDVKD. The CDR3 loop spans 13 amino acids. The CDR3 DNA is TGTGCCACCACAGGCCATCACCCCTACGAGCAGTACTTC. Translated, it gives CATTGHHPYEQYF.

This clonotype turned up a few times. The chain uses TRBV6-2 or TRBV6-3 and TRBJ2-7, with TRBD2 identical over 11 bases. From germline, CDR1 is MNHEY and CDR2 SVGEGT. The length of the CDR3 is 15 residues. J was trimmed by 2 bases and V by 6 bases; bases with no gene match: 6. DNA for the CDR3: TGTGCCAGCAGACTAGCGGGAGAGGACGCCTACGAGCAGTACTTC. Its protein is CASRLAGEDAYEQYF.

This clonotype was detected ten times or more. The chain recombines TRBV3-1 with TRBJ2-5; no reliable D call. The CDR3 length is 12 residues. Germline assignment: CDR1 LGHDT and CDR2 YNNKEL (reference sequence). The V gene lost 6 bases and the J gene lost 5 bases, with 10 bases spanning the gap. In nucleotides, the CDR3 is TGTGCCAGCAGTCAGGTGGGGGAGACCCAGTACTTC. It specifies CASSQVGETQYF.

The chain joins TRBV5-1 to TRBJ2-7; 8 bases align to TRBD1. The germline CDR1 and CDR2 sequences are SGHRS and YFSETQ. The CDR3 is 15 amino acids. The trim removed 4 bases at V and 0 bases at J, leaving 6 bases unmatched. The CDR3 coding sequence is TGCGCCAGCAGCGCGGACAGGGAGACCTCCTACGAGCAGTACTTC. This translates into CASSADRETSYEQYF.

This clonotype has at least ten counts. The chain uses TRBV12-3 or TRBV12-4 and TRBJ1-1, with 12 bases identical to TRBD1. J was trimmed by 5 bases and V by 4 bases; bases with no gene match: 23. This CDR3 is built from 21 residues. The CDR3 loop is CASSSTMNRDRGLGGLTEAFF. CDR3 sequence (DNA): TGTGCCAGCAGTTCAACAATGAACCGGGACAGGGGGCTTGGAGGTTTGACTGAAGCTTTCTTT.

This clonotype occurred many times. The chain recombines TRBV5-1 with TRBJ1-1, with a possible D match to TRBD1 (5 bases). This CDR3 has 13 amino acids. Trimming took 4 bases from V and 2 from J, leaving 9 bases between them. Germline V gives CDR1 SGHRS, CDR2 YFSETQ. The CDR3 reads CASSARDNTEAFF. The CDR3 bases are TGCGCCAGCAGCGCCCGGGACAACACTGAAGCTTTCTTT. Using reference TRBV5-1 and TRBJ1-1 for the parts outside the CDR3, the full variable domain is KAGVTQTPRYLIKTRGQQVTLSCSPISGHRSVSWYQQTPGQGLQFLFEYFSETQRNKGNFPGRFSGRQFSNSRSEMNVSTLELGDSALYLCASSARDNTEAFFGQGTRLTVV.

This clonotype was counted only a few times. The CDR3 DNA follows: TGCAGTGCTCACGGACTAGCGAACTACGAGCAGTACTTC. Its protein is CSAHGLANYEQYF. The genes are TRBV20-1 and TRBJ2-7; 9 bases line up with TRBD2. V was clipped by 5 bases and J by 3 bases; unmatched bases: 5. In germline, CDR1 is DFQATT, CDR2 SNEGSKA (reference sequence). The CDR3 is 13 residues long.

A few counts support this clonotype. The gene calls are TRBV4-1 and TRBJ2-3; TRBD2 agrees at 9 bases. Germline-derived CDR1 and CDR2 are MGHRA and YSYEKL. The V segment lost 0 bases and the J segment 7 bases; nucleotides outside the gene matches: 11. This CDR3 region has 17 residues. CDR3 nucleotides: TGCGCCAGCAGCCAAGAAGGCGCGCGGGGGGGCCTGTATACGCAGTATTTT. This sequence encodes CASSQEGARGGLYTQYF.

This clonotype was detected only a few times. The chain carries TRBV3-1 and TRBJ2-1, with 8 bases aligning to TRBD2. This CDR3 is 17 amino acids long. Germline CDR1 and CDR2: LGHDT and YNNKEL (reference sequence). V shed 4 bases, J shed 7 bases, and the junction held 15 bases outside the gene matches. The DNA of the CDR3 is TGTGCCAGCAGCCCGTCCTTAGCGGGGTGGATGAGGAATGAGCAGTTCTTC. It specifies CASSPSLAGWMRNEQFF.

CDR3 in DNA: TGCAGCGTTGATAGGGGGAAATCCGGGACAGGCTACGAGCAGTACTTC. Its protein is CSVDRGKSGTGYEQYF. V is TRBV29-1 and J is TRBJ2-7, with 8 positions matching TRBD1. V was clipped by 3 bases and J by 3 bases; unmatched bases: 13. The CDR3 length is 16 residues. CDR1 and CDR2 (germline): SQVTM, ANQGSEA.

In this sample, this clonotype turned up a few times. The chain couples TRBV20-1 to TRBJ2-5; 10 bases fit TRBD2. J lost 5 bases, V lost 5 bases, and 5 bases had no gene match. Germline CDR1 DFQATT, CDR2 SNEGSKA (reference sequence). This CDR3 has 13 amino acids. Written as DNA, the CDR3 is TGCAGTGCTCGGAGGGGACTAGCGGAGACCCAGTACTTC. Encoded protein: CSARRGLAETQYF.

This chain connects TRBV20-1 to TRBJ2-7; tentatively, D is TRBD2 (6 bases). This CDR3 contains 16 residues. Between the trimmed V and J ends, which lost 6 bases and 0 bases, there was a span of 21 bases. Germline values: CDR1 DFQATT, CDR2 SNEGSKA (reference sequence). CDR3 sequence (DNA): TGCAGTGCAACGCCTCTCGGGGGAGTTCCCTCCTACGAGCAGTACTTC. This codes for CSATPLGGVPSYEQYF.

This sequence joins TRBV6-1 and TRBJ1-2; D perhaps matches TRBD1 (5 bases). The V end was cut by 4 bases, the J end by 7 bases, with 13 bases between. This CDR3 region has 13 residues. Germline CDR1 reads MNHNS; CDR2 reads SASEGT. The CDR3 protein is CASSGARVVGYTF. In nucleotides, the CDR3 is TGTGCCAGCAGTGGGGCCAGGGTGGTTGGCTACACCTTC.

The CDR3 DNA reads TGCGCCAGCAGGCCCGGGACCGTTAATGAAAAACTGTTTTTT. This translates into CASRPGTVNEKLFF. The rearrangement uses TRBV5-1 and TRBJ1-4, with TRBD1 as a possible D gene (5 bases). The CDR3 extends over 14 amino acids. Trimming shortened V by 5 bases and J by 4 bases, and 12 bases separated the two germline ends. The germline V gene has CDR1 SGHRS and CDR2 YFSETQ.

This clonotype was observed a few times. This chain uses TRBV20-1 with TRBJ2-4; D is perhaps TRBD1 (6 bases). V lost 6 bases and J 4 bases, leaving 7 bases between the germline ends. Germline CDR1 DFQATT, CDR2 SNEGSKA (reference sequence). The length of the CDR3 is 11 residues. CDR3 amino acids: CSAGQKNIQYF. As DNA, the CDR3 is TGCAGTGCCGGACAGAAAAACATTCAGTACTTC.

The genes are TRBV14 and TRBJ2-5; TRBD2 matches at 14 bases. The V segment lost 4 bases and the J segment 6 bases; nucleotides outside the gene matches: 1. Germline assignment: CDR1 SGHDN and CDR2 FVKESK. This CDR3 is 14 amino acids long. DNA for the CDR3: TGTGCCAGCAGCCGGACTAGCGGGAGGCAGACCCAGTACTTC. Protein sequence: CASSRTSGRQTQYF.